This T cell receptor (beta chain) was captured in a study of T cell responses to AZD1222 COVID-19 vaccine. Study-level results: Recipients of AZD1222 seropositive at baseline numbered only 5 to 7.

The germline V gene has CDR1 LNHDA and CDR2 SQIVND (reference sequence). V lost 7 bases and J lost 5, with 21 bases in between. This CDR3 has 16 residues. With regard to this clone: Its antigen is not known.

Data came from immunoSEQ multiplex PCR; TCRdb stores just in-frame clones and leaves some out. The sample consists of around 83,000 clones, approximately 90% of them appearing once. Sequencing used peripheral blood, obtained 28 days after the second AZD1222 dose. J is TRBJ1-3 and V is TRBV19; D is unresolved. The sequence was collected from an adult who received the AZD1222 COVID-19 vaccine. The CDR3 DNA is TGTGCCAGTATCGCCGGCCTAAGAGACCGACGAAACACCATATATTTT. Protein product: CASIAGLRDRRNTIYF.